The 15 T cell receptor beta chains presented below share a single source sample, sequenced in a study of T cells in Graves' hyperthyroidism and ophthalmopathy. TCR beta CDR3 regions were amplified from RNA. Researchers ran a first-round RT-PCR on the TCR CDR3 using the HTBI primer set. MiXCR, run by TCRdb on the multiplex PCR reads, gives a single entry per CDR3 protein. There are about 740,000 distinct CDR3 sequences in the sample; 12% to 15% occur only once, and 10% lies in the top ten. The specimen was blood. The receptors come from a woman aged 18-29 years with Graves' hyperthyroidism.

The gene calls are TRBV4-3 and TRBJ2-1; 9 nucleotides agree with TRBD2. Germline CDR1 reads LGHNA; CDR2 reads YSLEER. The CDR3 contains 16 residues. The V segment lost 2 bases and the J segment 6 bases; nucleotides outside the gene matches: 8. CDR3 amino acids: CASSQKGGLAFNEQFF. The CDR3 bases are TGCGCCAGCAGCCAAAAGGGGGGACTAGCATTCAATGAGCAGTTCTTC.

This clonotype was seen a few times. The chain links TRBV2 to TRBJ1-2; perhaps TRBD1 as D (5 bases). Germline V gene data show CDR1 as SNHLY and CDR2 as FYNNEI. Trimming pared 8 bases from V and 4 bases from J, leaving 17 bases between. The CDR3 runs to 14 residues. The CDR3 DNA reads TGTGCCAGCTTTCAAAGGGACCGCTTCTATGGCTACACCTTC. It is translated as CASFQRDRFYGYTF.

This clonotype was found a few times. The chain's CDR3 is CASRGSGRSEQFF. DNA for the CDR3: TGTGCCAGCAGGGGTAGCGGGAGATCTGAGCAGTTCTTC. The rearrangement joins TRBV13 to TRBJ2-1; 9 bases agree with TRBD2. The germline gives CDR1 PRHDT, CDR2 FYEKMQ (reference sequence). CDR3 length equals 13 residues. V was clipped by 6 bases and J by 9 bases; unmatched bases: 6.

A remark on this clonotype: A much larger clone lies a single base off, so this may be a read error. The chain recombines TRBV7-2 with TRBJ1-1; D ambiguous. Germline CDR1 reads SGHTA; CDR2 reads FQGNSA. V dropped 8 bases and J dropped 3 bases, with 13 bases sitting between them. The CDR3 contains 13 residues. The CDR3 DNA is TGTGCCAGCGGCCGGTCACAGTACACTGAAGCTTTCTTT. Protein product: CASGRSQYTEAFF.

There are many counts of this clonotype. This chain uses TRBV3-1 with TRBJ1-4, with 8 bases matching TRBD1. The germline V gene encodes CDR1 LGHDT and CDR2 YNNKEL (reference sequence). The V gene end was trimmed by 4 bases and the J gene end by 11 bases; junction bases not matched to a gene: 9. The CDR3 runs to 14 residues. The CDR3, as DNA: TGTGCCAGCAGCCTCAACCCGGGACAGGAGAAACTGTTTTTT. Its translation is CASSLNPGQEKLFF.

The CDR3 here is CAWMPGFTDTQYF. In nucleotides, the CDR3 is TGTGCCTGGATGCCAGGATTCACAGATACGCAGTATTTT. This chain links TRBV30 with TRBJ2-3; D is undetermined. Trimming left V 4 bases short and J 2 bases short, with 10 bases between. There are 13 residues in the CDR3. Germline CDR1 is GTSNPN and CDR2 is SVGIG (reference sequence).

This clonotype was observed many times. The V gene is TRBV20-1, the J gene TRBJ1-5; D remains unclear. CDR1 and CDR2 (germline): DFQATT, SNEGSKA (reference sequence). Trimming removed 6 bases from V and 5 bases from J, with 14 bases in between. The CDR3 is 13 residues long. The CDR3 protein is CSAEGPWDQPQHF. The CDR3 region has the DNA TGCAGTGCGGAGGGCCCTTGGGATCAGCCCCAGCATTTT.

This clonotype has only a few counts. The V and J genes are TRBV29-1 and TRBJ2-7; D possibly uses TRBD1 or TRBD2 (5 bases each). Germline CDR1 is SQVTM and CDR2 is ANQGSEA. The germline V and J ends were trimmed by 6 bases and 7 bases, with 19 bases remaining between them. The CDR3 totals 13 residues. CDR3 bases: TGCAGCGTCCGGGACGGGGATATGAGGGAGCAGTACTTC. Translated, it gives CSVRDGDMREQYF.

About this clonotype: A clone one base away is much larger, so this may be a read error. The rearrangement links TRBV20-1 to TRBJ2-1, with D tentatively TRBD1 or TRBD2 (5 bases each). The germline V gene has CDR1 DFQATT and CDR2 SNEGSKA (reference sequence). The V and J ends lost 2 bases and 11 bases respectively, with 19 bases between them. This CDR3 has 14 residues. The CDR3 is CSARRETGAQKQFF. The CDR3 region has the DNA TGCAGTGCTAGAAGGGAAACCGGGGCTCAAAAGCAGTTCTTC.

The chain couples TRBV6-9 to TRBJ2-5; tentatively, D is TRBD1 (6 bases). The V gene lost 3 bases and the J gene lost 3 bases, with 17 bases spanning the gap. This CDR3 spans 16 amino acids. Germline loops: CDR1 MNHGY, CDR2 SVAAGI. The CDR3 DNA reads TGTGCCAGCAGTTACCTGCTTGCGGCAGGGGAAGAGACCCAGTACTTC. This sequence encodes CASSYLLAAGEETQYF.

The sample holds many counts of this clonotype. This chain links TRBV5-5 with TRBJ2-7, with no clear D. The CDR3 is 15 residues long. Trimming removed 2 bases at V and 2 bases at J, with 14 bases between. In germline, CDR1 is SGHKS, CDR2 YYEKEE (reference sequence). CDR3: CASSFGGGSTYEQYF. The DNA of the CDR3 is TGTGCCAGCAGCTTTGGTGGCGGATCCACCTACGAGCAGTACTTC.

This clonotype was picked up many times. CDR3 protein: CASSDGGRDEKLFF. In DNA form, the CDR3 reads TGTGCCAGCAGTGACGGGGGGCGGGATGAAAAACTGTTTTTT. This rearrangement joins TRBV2 to TRBJ1-4; D might be TRBD1 (6 bases). Germline assignment: CDR1 SNHLY and CDR2 FYNNEI. The CDR3 runs 14 residues. The V end was cut by 3 bases, the J end by 6 bases, with 11 bases between. Combining the CDR3 with reference TRBV2 and TRBJ1-4 gives the whole variable domain EPEVTQTPSHQVTQMGQEVILRCVPISNHLYFYWYRQILGQKVEFLVSFYNNEISEKSEIFDDQFSVERPDGSNFTLKIRSTKLEDSAMYFCASSDGGRDEKLFFGSGTQLSVL.

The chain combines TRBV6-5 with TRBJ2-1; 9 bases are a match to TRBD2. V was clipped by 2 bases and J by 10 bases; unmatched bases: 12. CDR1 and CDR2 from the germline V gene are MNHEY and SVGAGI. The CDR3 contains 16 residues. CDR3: CASSYRPLAGDSEQFF. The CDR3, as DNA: TGTGCCAGCAGTTACCGTCCACTAGCGGGTGATAGCGAGCAGTTCTTC.

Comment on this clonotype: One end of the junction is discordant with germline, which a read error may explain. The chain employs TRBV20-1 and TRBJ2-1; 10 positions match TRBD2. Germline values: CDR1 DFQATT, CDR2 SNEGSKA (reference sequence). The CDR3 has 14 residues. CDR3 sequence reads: CSAPTSGNYNEQLF. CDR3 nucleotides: TGCAGTGCTCCCACTAGCGGGAACTACAATGAGCAGCTCTTC.

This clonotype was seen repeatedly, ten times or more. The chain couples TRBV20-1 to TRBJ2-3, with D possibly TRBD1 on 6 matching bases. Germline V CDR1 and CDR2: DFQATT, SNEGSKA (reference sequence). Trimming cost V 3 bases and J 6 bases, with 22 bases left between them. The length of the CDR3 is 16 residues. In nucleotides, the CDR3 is TGCAGTGCTAGTACTAAGGGACACAGTATTTGGGATACGCAGTATTTT. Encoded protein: CSASTKGHSIWDTQYF.